The source of this T cell receptor beta chain is a study of blood T cell repertoires in COVID-19. The overall study: Acute-phase and convalescent COVID-19 samples originated in the United States, Italy and Spain. Sources were T cells, B-cell-depleted T cells, or PBMCs; the material itself was cDNA or gDNA.

Trimming pared 1 base from V and 7 bases from J, leaving 16 bases between. Germline CDR1 SEHNR, CDR2 FQNEAQ (reference sequence). There are 15 residues in the CDR3. As processed by the authors: Researchers report that nucleated cell counts were estimated from reference gene primer amplification. The protocol was immunoSEQ multiplex PCR, while the TCRdb copy is restricted to in-frame clones and leaves out a portion. V, J and clone size reflect that table, while D and trimming were determined from the DNA. The data show some 240,000 clones, with 89% seen just once and 4% to 5% held by the top ten. The receptor was isolated from a woman in her thirties or forties who had recovered from COVID-19. Sequences were obtained from peripheral blood. The genes are TRBV7-9 and TRBJ1-2, with D perhaps TRBD1 (5 bases). This CDR3 is CASSLGGGRASGYTF. CDR3 DNA sequence: TGTGCCAGCAGCTTAGGGGGAGGCAGGGCAAGTGGCTACACCTTC.